One TCR beta chain is described in this entry. No antigen is known for it. Molecular barcoding with unique molecular identifiers was used for the TCRbeta library. TCRdb re-called the PCR reads through MiXCR, storing one row per CDR3 protein. The table records roughly 790,000 distinct CDR3 sequences, around 15% of them present only once. The data originate from a study of T-cell reconstitution after alpha-beta-depleted transplantation in children. The V and J ends lost 0 bases and 5 bases respectively, with 14 bases between them. There are 16 residues in the CDR3. Per germline, CDR1 SGHRS and CDR2 YFSETQ. Broader study findings: The authors attributed T-cell counts and diversity one year after transplant mostly to newly produced T cells. The origin of high day-60 TCRbeta diversity in some patients lay in surviving recipient T cells and thymic progenitors.

The chain recombines TRBV5-1 with TRBJ2-2, with D maybe TRBD2 (6 bases). This clonotype originated in a male patient under 18 who had a stem cell transplant for acute lymphoblastic leukemia, so the T cells may come from the graft donor. Sequenced material: PBMCs, mostly from graft donor cells, taken 360 days after TCRalphabeta/CD19-depleted stem cell transplant. CDR3 sequence (DNA): TGCGCCAGCAGCTTGGTTGCGGGGAAGCGAACCGGGGAGCTGTTTTTT. Translation: CASSLVAGKRTGELFF. Variable domain in full (rest from reference TRBV5-1 and TRBJ2-2): KAGVTQTPRYLIKTRGQQVTLSCSPISGHRSVSWYQQTPGQGLQFLFEYFSETQRNKGNFPGRFSGRQFSNSRSEMNVSTLELGDSALYLCASSLVAGKRTGELFFGEGSRLTVL.